This is a list of T cell receptor beta chains from one sample in a study of T-cell memory formation after mild COVID-19. A single record per CDR3 protein comes from TCRdb applying MiXCR to the 5' RACE reads. The sample lists 300,000 to 400,000 distinct CDR3 sequences, under 15% occurring once. The sample consisted of PBMCs or a T cell subset sorted from them (not recorded which). The receptors stem from a man between 18 and 29 years old who had mild COVID-19 (a few samples of this study predate the infection). Cell type and time point are not known. Both conserved end residues are part of each CDR3. A D gene is named only where the DNA matches it firmly. Rows may omit the clone size; those that give it use once, few, many or a size class.

-	TRBV13	TRBJ2-1	TRBD2	16	CASSLDGGLAGNEQFF	TGTGCCAGCAGCTTAGACGGGGGACTAGCGGGCAATGAGCAGTTCTTC
-	TRBV5-5	TRBJ2-5	-	15	CASSSPLWREGTQYF	TGTGCCAGCAGTTCCCCATTGTGGAGAGAGGGGACCCAGTACTTC
-	TRBV20-1	TRBJ1-2	-	12	CSAMQTNYGYTF	TGCAGTGCTATGCAGACGAACTATGGCTACACCTTC
-	TRBV12-3/TRBV12-4	TRBJ2-5	TRBD1	15	CASSLGDRDVETQYF	TGTGCCAGCAGTTTGGGGGACAGGGATGTGGAGACCCAGTACTTC
few	TRBV12-3/TRBV12-4	TRBJ1-6	-	15	CASRGLSSYNSPLHF	TGTGCCAGCAGAGGACTGAGCTCCTATAATTCACCCCTCCACTTT
few	TRBV15	TRBJ1-6	-	12	CATSTGQRPLHF	TGTGCCACCAGCACCGGACAGCGACCCCTCCACTTT
few	TRBV12-3/TRBV12-4	TRBJ2-2	-	13	CASSFGYTGELFF	TGTGCCAGCAGTTTCGGGTACACCGGGGAGCTGTTTTTT
-	TRBV9	TRBJ2-1	-	15	CASSVSGESYNEQFF	TGTGCCAGCAGCGTCTCGGGGGAGTCCTACAATGAGCAGTTCTTC
-	TRBV27	TRBJ1-5	-	13	CASRPRGNQPQHF	TGTGCCAGCAGGCCCAGGGGTAATCAGCCCCAGCATTTT
-	TRBV6-2/TRBV6-3	TRBJ2-2	-	16	CASTLRDFPLTGELFF	TGTGCCAGCACTCTAAGGGACTTTCCGCTCACCGGGGAGCTGTTTTTT
few	TRBV5-1	TRBJ2-1	TRBD2	16	CASSSRTSGGYNEQFF	TGCGCCAGCAGCTCCAGGACTAGCGGGGGATACAATGAGCAGTTCTTC
-	TRBV6-2/TRBV6-3	TRBJ1-6	-	13	CASSYSADSPPHF	TGTGCCAGCAGTTACTCGGCGGATTCACCCCCCCACTTT
-	TRBV28	TRBJ2-3	TRBD1	17	CASSLGTGLPGTDTQYF	TGTGCCAGCAGTTTAGGGACAGGGCTTCCGGGCACAGATACGCAGTATTTT